The rows below give T cell receptor beta chains drawn from one sample of a study. Each CDR3 protein is one row after TCRdb ran MiXCR on the 5' RACE reads. The data show some 64,000 distinct CDR3 sequences, about 20% seen once. Sample: memory CD4+ T cells sorted from a lymph node. Receptor source: a female donor with breast cancer. Both conserved end residues are part of each CDR3. The D gene is left open where the match is weak. Size is omitted from some rows. Given values are once, few, many or a class for expanded clones.

V: TRBV20-1; size: many; J: TRBJ2-3; length: 14; D: TRBD2; DNA: TGCAGTGCCCCACCCAGCGGGAGTACAGATACGCAGTATTTT; CDR3: CSAPPSGSTDTQYF
V: TRBV5-1; size: many; J: TRBJ2-1; length: 15; D: TRBD2; DNA: TGCGCCAGCAGTGCTGGCGGCCTAGCGGGAGGAGAGCAGTTCTTC; CDR3: CASSAGGLAGGEQFF
V: TRBV28; size: NA; J: TRBJ2-5; length: 15; D: NA; DNA: TGTGCCAGCAGTTTAAGGCTGGGTGGGCAAGAGACCCAGTACTTC; CDR3: CASSLRLGGQETQYF
V: TRBV12-3/TRBV12-4; size: NA; J: TRBJ2-1; length: 13; D: NA; DNA: TGTGCCAGCAGTCTCCTAGTTTACAATGAGCAGTTCTTC; CDR3: CASSLLVYNEQFF
V: TRBV7-6; size: NA; J: TRBJ2-5; length: 15; D: TRBD2; DNA: TGTGCCAGCAGCCAACCGGGACTAGGCCAAGAGACCCAGCACTTC; CDR3: CASSQPGLGQETQHF
V: TRBV2; size: NA; J: TRBJ2-2; length: 14; D: NA; DNA: TGTGCCAGCCGGGAGTTAGTCGACACCGGGGAGCTGTTTTTT; CDR3: CASRELVDTGELFF
V: TRBV28; size: few; J: TRBJ2-7; length: 15; D: TRBD1; DNA: TGTGCCAGCAGTTTATCCGGGACAGGGGGCACCAAGCAGTACTTC; CDR3: CASSLSGTGGTKQYF
V: TRBV5-4; size: few; J: TRBJ2-5; length: 13; D: NA; DNA: TGTGCCAGCATCCCGGGGCAGGCAGAGACCCAGTACTTC; CDR3: CASIPGQAETQYF
V: TRBV6-1; size: many; J: TRBJ2-7; length: 15; D: NA; DNA: TGTGCCAGCCAACGAGATCTCTGGGGGGACAACGAGCAGTACTTC; CDR3: CASQRDLWGDNEQYF
V: TRBV7-2; size: once; J: TRBJ2-1; length: 12; D: NA; DNA: TGTGCCAGCAGCTCCGGGACCCGCGAGCAGTTCTTC; CDR3: CASSSGTREQFF
V: TRBV7-2; size: many; J: TRBJ2-3; length: 14; D: NA; DNA: TGTGCCAGCAGCAAGACAGTGAGCACAGATACGCAGTATTTT; CDR3: CASSKTVSTDTQYF
V: TRBV6-2/TRBV6-3; size: many; J: TRBJ1-2; length: 11; D: NA; DNA: TGTGCCAGCAGTCGTACCTATGGCTACACCTTC; CDR3: CASSRTYGYTF
V: TRBV11-2; size: NA; J: TRBJ2-2; length: 14; D: NA; DNA: TGTGCCAGCAGAATGGGTCCCAGGACCGGGGAGCTGTTTTTT; CDR3: CASRMGPRTGELFF
V: TRBV5-1; size: few; J: TRBJ1-1; length: 14; D: TRBD1; DNA: TGCGCCAGCAGCTTCAGGGGGCATGGCACTGAAGCTTTCTTT; CDR3: CASSFRGHGTEAFF
V: TRBV2; size: few; J: TRBJ1-4; length: 13; D: TRBD1; DNA: TGTGCCAGCAAAGACAGGGACCAAGGAAAACTGTTTTTT; CDR3: CASKDRDQGKLFF
V: TRBV7-2; size: NA; J: TRBJ2-1; length: 15; D: TRBD2; DNA: TGTGCCAGCAGCTTCGTCCCTAGCGGGAGTGATGAGCAGTTCTTC; CDR3: CASSFVPSGSDEQFF
V: TRBV6-1; size: few; J: TRBJ2-1; length: 14; D: NA; DNA: TGTGCCAGCAGTTTTGGCCTAGGGGGCAATGAGCAGTTCTTC; CDR3: CASSFGLGGNEQFF
V: TRBV5-1; size: many; J: TRBJ2-1; length: 15; D: NA; DNA: TGCGCCAGCAGCTTGGAGGGGACCTCCTACAATGAGCAGTTCTTC; CDR3: CASSLEGTSYNEQFF